This T cell receptor beta chain was sequenced for a study of blood T cells in healthy people across ages. Through a sample-barcoded 5' primer and a J-beta primer mix, a second PCR was run for 7 to 11 cycles. CDR3-containing paired-end reads numbering at least 2.5 million came from each sample. TCRdb itself ran the 5' RACE reads through MiXCR, one entry per CDR3 protein. The table lists around 2 million distinct CDR3 sequences, approximately 39% of them singletons. General observations from the study: Per million T cells, the diversity of TCR beta decreased roughly linearly as age advanced. PBMCs left unsorted prevented a conclusive naive versus antigen-experienced comparison.

The sample holds a few counts of this clonotype. What it binds is unknown. Trimming removed 6 bases from V and 6 bases from J; junction bases left unmatched: 8. The CDR3 loop spans 15 amino acids. The receptor comes from a human donor in good health. The rearrangement uses TRBV12-3 or TRBV12-4 and TRBJ1-6; TRBD1 aligns across 7 bases. The sequenced material came from blood. The CDR3 loop reads CASSPLAGGNSPLHF. CDR3 nucleotides: TGTGCCAGCAGCCCTCTGGCAGGGGGTAATTCACCCCTCCACTTT.